These T cell receptor beta chains were read from a single sample in a study of identical twins. One entry per CDR3 protein, called by TCRdb with MiXCR from the 5' RACE reads. The data show 1.5 million to 2 million distinct CDR3 sequences, with less than 35% seen just once and around 0.25% held by the top ten. The sample taken for sequencing was cord blood. Receptors originate from a newborn girl in good health. CDR3s include the opening cysteine and the closing phenylalanine or tryptophan. Each record gives: CDR3 protein, CDR3 DNA, J gene, V gene, clone size, D gene. D genes are given only for firm matches. Part of the rows lack a size; the others show once, few, many or a class for expanded clones.

cdr3_aa: CSAKPLGSTEAFF; cdr3_nt: TGCAGTGCTAAACCACTGGGGAGCACTGAAGCTTTCTTT; j_call: TRBJ1-1; v_call: TRBV20-1; clone_size: few; d_call: .
cdr3_aa: CASSLLPHTGGLNYGYTF; cdr3_nt: TGTGCCAGCAGTTTATTGCCCCACACAGGGGGCCTTAACTATGGCTACACCTTC; j_call: TRBJ1-2; v_call: TRBV27; clone_size: few; d_call: TRBD1
cdr3_aa: CASSYRHPYNEQFF; cdr3_nt: TGTGCCAGCAGTTACCGACATCCCTACAATGAGCAGTTCTTC; j_call: TRBJ2-1; v_call: TRBV7-2; clone_size: few; d_call: .
cdr3_aa: CASSLETGGEQYF; cdr3_nt: TGTGCCAGCAGCTTAGAGACAGGGGGCGAGCAGTACTTC; j_call: TRBJ2-7; v_call: TRBV11-1; clone_size: few; d_call: TRBD1
cdr3_aa: CASSTGRWDTQYF; cdr3_nt: TGTGCCAGCAGCACGGGTCGGTGGGATACGCAGTATTTT; j_call: TRBJ2-3; v_call: TRBV11-2; clone_size: few; d_call: .
cdr3_aa: CASSFDFRLAGENEQFF; cdr3_nt: TGTGCCAGCAGTTTTGACTTTCGGCTAGCGGGTGAAAATGAGCAGTTCTTC; j_call: TRBJ2-1; v_call: TRBV12-3/TRBV12-4; clone_size: few; d_call: TRBD2
cdr3_aa: CASSLTQGPKNIQYF; cdr3_nt: TGTGCCAGCAGCCTCACGCAGGGACCCAAAAACATTCAGTACTTC; j_call: TRBJ2-4; v_call: TRBV7-2; clone_size: .; d_call: .
cdr3_aa: CASSADRGNGYTF; cdr3_nt: TGTGCCAGCAGCGCTGACAGGGGAAACGGCTACACCTTC; j_call: TRBJ1-2; v_call: TRBV12-3/TRBV12-4; clone_size: many; d_call: TRBD1
cdr3_aa: CASSLVSLHEQYF; cdr3_nt: TGTGCCAGCAGCTTAGTGTCCCTTCATGAGCAGTACTTC; j_call: TRBJ2-7; v_call: TRBV7-9; clone_size: .; d_call: .
cdr3_aa: CASSYSGRGGGYTF; cdr3_nt: TGTGCCAGCAGTTACTCAGGTCGGGGTGGCGGCTACACCTTC; j_call: TRBJ1-2; v_call: TRBV6-6; clone_size: .; d_call: .
cdr3_aa: CSARGLRRGGYTF; cdr3_nt: TGCAGTGCTAGAGGCCTACGGAGGGGTGGCTACACCTTC; j_call: TRBJ1-2; v_call: TRBV20-1; clone_size: .; d_call: .
cdr3_aa: CASRRREGVTDTQYF; cdr3_nt: TGCGCCAGCAGACGACGGGAGGGAGTCACAGATACGCAGTATTTT; j_call: TRBJ2-3; v_call: TRBV10-2; clone_size: many; d_call: TRBD2
cdr3_aa: CSAREKETAYEQYF; cdr3_nt: TGCAGTGCTAGAGAGAAGGAAACCGCCTACGAGCAGTACTTC; j_call: TRBJ2-7; v_call: TRBV20-1; clone_size: .; d_call: .
cdr3_aa: CASSFVSGRDNEQFF; cdr3_nt: TGTGCCAGCAGTTTCGTGAGCGGGAGGGACAATGAGCAGTTCTTC; j_call: TRBJ2-1; v_call: TRBV27; clone_size: .; d_call: TRBD2
cdr3_aa: CASSLPSGGTNNEQFF; cdr3_nt: TGTGCCAGCAGCTTGCCTAGCGGGGGGACCAACAATGAGCAGTTCTTC; j_call: TRBJ2-1; v_call: TRBV5-4; clone_size: .; d_call: TRBD2
cdr3_aa: CASSLSGSGSEQYF; cdr3_nt: TGTGCCAGCAGTTTATCGGGTAGCGGGAGTGAGCAGTACTTC; j_call: TRBJ2-7; v_call: TRBV27; clone_size: many; d_call: TRBD2
cdr3_aa: CASSLTDGRWYEQFF; cdr3_nt: TGTGCCAGCAGCTTAACGGACGGACGTTGGTACGAGCAGTTCTTC; j_call: TRBJ2-1; v_call: TRBV27; clone_size: few; d_call: .
cdr3_aa: CSVWDGYEQYF; cdr3_nt: TGCAGCGTCTGGGACGGCTACGAGCAGTACTTC; j_call: TRBJ2-7; v_call: TRBV29-1; clone_size: .; d_call: .
cdr3_aa: CASSPRSRANTGELFF; cdr3_nt: TGTGCCAGCAGTCCCCGGAGCCGTGCGAACACCGGGGAGCTGTTTTTT; j_call: TRBJ2-2; v_call: TRBV12-3/TRBV12-4; clone_size: few; d_call: .
cdr3_aa: CASSPDRLLAGGEQYF; cdr3_nt: TGTGCCAGCTCACCAGATCGGCTACTAGCAGGAGGTGAGCAGTACTTC; j_call: TRBJ2-7; v_call: TRBV18; clone_size: .; d_call: .
cdr3_aa: CATPGQGSYEQYF; cdr3_nt: TGTGCCACCCCGGGACAGGGCTCCTACGAGCAGTACTTC; j_call: TRBJ2-7; v_call: TRBV14; clone_size: .; d_call: TRBD1
cdr3_aa: CAISLGRQETQYF; cdr3_nt: TGTGCCATCAGCCTAGGGAGGCAAGAGACCCAGTACTTC; j_call: TRBJ2-5; v_call: TRBV10-3; clone_size: .; d_call: .
cdr3_aa: CSASRGDYNSPLHF; cdr3_nt: TGCAGTGCTAGTCGTGGGGACTATAATTCACCCCTCCACTTT; j_call: TRBJ1-6; v_call: TRBV20-1; clone_size: few; d_call: .
cdr3_aa: CASSRDFTDTQYF; cdr3_nt: TGTGCCAGCAGCCGGGACTTTACAGATACGCAGTATTTT; j_call: TRBJ2-3; v_call: TRBV4-1; clone_size: many; d_call: .
cdr3_aa: CASSQARLYNEQFF; cdr3_nt: TGTGCCAGCAGCCAAGCACGGCTCTACAATGAGCAGTTCTTC; j_call: TRBJ2-1; v_call: TRBV14; clone_size: few; d_call: .
cdr3_aa: CASSFSIGGGGAKNIQYF; cdr3_nt: TGTGCCAGCAGCTTTAGTATTGGGGGCGGGGGGGCCAAAAACATTCAGTACTTC; j_call: TRBJ2-4; v_call: TRBV11-2; clone_size: .; d_call: TRBD2
cdr3_aa: CASSSGERMNTEAFF; cdr3_nt: TGTGCCAGCAGTTCAGGGGAACGGATGAACACTGAAGCTTTCTTT; j_call: TRBJ1-1; v_call: TRBV28; clone_size: few; d_call: .
cdr3_aa: CSARDPSGGIFYEQYF; cdr3_nt: TGCAGTGCTAGAGATCCCAGCGGGGGGATTTTTTACGAGCAGTACTTC; j_call: TRBJ2-7; v_call: TRBV20-1; clone_size: .; d_call: TRBD2
cdr3_aa: CSARRLTSGRAGELFF; cdr3_nt: TGCAGTGCTAGGCGCCTGACTAGCGGGAGAGCCGGGGAGCTGTTTTTT; j_call: TRBJ2-2; v_call: TRBV20-1; clone_size: few; d_call: TRBD2
cdr3_aa: CASSLGVGLADSYEQYF; cdr3_nt: TGTGCCAGCAGTTTAGGGGTGGGACTAGCGGATTCCTACGAGCAGTACTTC; j_call: TRBJ2-7; v_call: TRBV12-3/TRBV12-4; clone_size: many; d_call: TRBD2
cdr3_aa: CASSFRDSNQPQHF; cdr3_nt: TGTGCCAGCAGTTTCCGGGATAGCAATCAGCCCCAGCATTTT; j_call: TRBJ1-5; v_call: TRBV27; clone_size: many; d_call: .
cdr3_aa: CASSTGGDGYTF; cdr3_nt: TGTGCCAGCAGCACAGGGGGCGATGGCTACACCTTC; j_call: TRBJ1-2; v_call: TRBV21-1; clone_size: many; d_call: .
cdr3_aa: CASSIPWEPYNEQYF; cdr3_nt: TGTGCCAGCTCTATCCCGTGGGAGCCCTACAATGAGCAGTACTTC; j_call: TRBJ2-7; v_call: TRBV12-3/TRBV12-4; clone_size: few; d_call: .
cdr3_aa: CASSLTGGPNEKLFF; cdr3_nt: TGTGCCAGCAGCCTGACAGGGGGCCCCAATGAAAAACTGTTTTTT; j_call: TRBJ1-4; v_call: TRBV12-3/TRBV12-4; clone_size: .; d_call: TRBD1
cdr3_aa: CASSQVLGWSGTSVFDTQYF; cdr3_nt: TGTGCCAGCAGCCAAGTCTTGGGCTGGTCCGGGACTAGCGTTTTTGATACGCAGTATTTT; j_call: TRBJ2-3; v_call: TRBV4-2; clone_size: .; d_call: TRBD2
cdr3_aa: CSARGSGGSPKILSYNEQFF; cdr3_nt: TGCAGTGCTAGGGGTAGCGGGGGGTCTCCCAAAATATTATCCTACAATGAGCAGTTCTTC; j_call: TRBJ2-1; v_call: TRBV20-1; clone_size: few; d_call: TRBD2
cdr3_aa: CASSLGDSVGGYTF; cdr3_nt: TGCGCCAGCAGCTTGGGGGACAGTGTAGGTGGCTACACCTTC; j_call: TRBJ1-2; v_call: TRBV5-1; clone_size: few; d_call: TRBD1
cdr3_aa: CSATVDYGYTF; cdr3_nt: TGCAGTGCTACAGTTGACTATGGCTACACCTTC; j_call: TRBJ1-2; v_call: TRBV20-1; clone_size: .; d_call: .
cdr3_aa: CANSPGHGETQYF; cdr3_nt: TGTGCCAACTCACCCGGACATGGAGAGACCCAGTACTTC; j_call: TRBJ2-5; v_call: TRBV18; clone_size: few; d_call: .
cdr3_aa: CASTGGGRVVLSSNEQFF; cdr3_nt: TGTGCCAGCACCGGGGGCGGGAGGGTAGTTCTAAGTAGCAATGAGCAGTTCTTC; j_call: TRBJ2-1; v_call: TRBV6-1; clone_size: .; d_call: TRBD2
cdr3_aa: CASSPRPLAVADTQYF; cdr3_nt: TGTGCCAGCAGCCCCCGGCCACTAGCGGTGGCAGATACGCAGTATTTT; j_call: TRBJ2-3; v_call: TRBV13; clone_size: few; d_call: TRBD2